Presented here are 26 T cell receptor beta chains from one specimen sequenced in a study of technical replicates of blood from several donors. TCRdb's copy holds only in-frame clones and misses some; the assay was immunoSEQ multiplex PCR. The table records about 81,000 clones, more than 80% of them present only once. The sequencing input was PBMCs. The receptors derive from a human donor in good health. Some clones in this sample may be carry-over from other donors' samples.

A single count supports this clone. The chain has TRBV18 and TRBJ2-5; maybe TRBD2 (6 bases). CDR1 and CDR2 from the germline V gene are KGHSH and LQKENI. The CDR3 is 13 residues long. V lost 2 bases and J lost 5, with 9 bases in between. CDR3 nucleotides: TGTGCCAGCTCACCAGGCAGCGGGGAGACCCAGTACTTC. Its protein product is CASSPGSGETQYF.

The chain joins TRBV9 to TRBJ2-1; D is uncertain. Germline values: CDR1 SGDLS, CDR2 YYNGEE. This CDR3 has 16 residues. Between the trimmed V and J ends, which lost 4 bases and 2 bases, there was a span of 16 bases. CDR3 sequence reads: CASSPRGSIAYNEQFF. The DNA of the CDR3 is TGTGCCAGCAGCCCAAGAGGCTCTATCGCCTACAATGAGCAGTTCTTC. The full variable domain, in which reference TRBV9 and TRBJ2-1 provide the parts outside the CDR3, is DSGVTQTPKHLITATGQRVTLRCSPRSGDLSVYWYQQSLDQGLQFLIQYYNGEERAKGNILERFSAQQFPDLHSELNLSSLELGDSALYFCASSPRGSIAYNEQFFGPGTRLTVL.

This clone was recorded a few times. The genes are TRBV27 and TRBJ1-2; the match to TRBD1 covers 9 bases. The germline gives CDR1 MNHEY, CDR2 SMNVEV (reference sequence). The CDR3 has 17 residues. Trimming took 7 bases from V and 4 from J; bases not matched to a gene: 16. CDR3 loop: CASTDGTGPDNLYGYTF. In DNA, the CDR3 is TGTGCCAGCACCGACGGGACAGGGCCGGACAACCTCTATGGCTACACCTTC.

V is TRBV27 and J is TRBJ1-1, with unresolved D. Germline CDR1 and CDR2: MNHEY and SMNVEV (reference sequence). V was trimmed by 7 bases and J by 1 base, leaving 10 bases between them. The CDR3 runs to 13 residues. The CDR3 region is CASKRVGNTEAFF. DNA for the CDR3: TGTGCCAGCAAGAGGGTGGGGAACACTGAAGCTTTCTTT.

V usage is TRBV4-2 and J usage is TRBJ1-2, with no clear D. Germline loops: CDR1 LGHNA, CDR2 YNFKEQ. The CDR3 extends over 15 amino acids. V was cut by 0 bases and J by 2 bases, with 10 bases left in between. CDR3 in amino acids: CASSQDPGPNYGYTF. The CDR3 DNA reads as TGTGCCAGCAGCCAAGATCCTGGGCCAAACTATGGCTACACCTTC.

The table lists this clone with a count of one. The chain combines TRBV5-4 with TRBJ2-7; 8 bases align to TRBD1. CDR3 length: 18 residues. V shed 4 bases, J shed 3 bases, and the junction held 18 bases outside the gene matches. Germline CDR1 and CDR2: SGHNT and YYREEE (reference sequence). Here the CDR3 DNA reads TGTGCCAGCAGCCTTAAGGGGCCGGACAGGGCTTTTCACTACGAGCAGTACTTC. This translates into CASSLKGPDRAFHYEQYF.

The chain carries TRBV7-9 and TRBJ1-2; TRBD1 aligns across 11 bases. This CDR3 spans 15 amino acids. V lost 5 bases and J lost 3; bases outside the gene matches: 5. Germline V gene sequence: CDR1 SEHNR, CDR2 FQNEAQ (reference sequence). Written as DNA, the CDR3 is TGTGCCAGCAGCCCGTGGACAGGGGGCGACTATGGCTACACCTTC. Its protein product is CASSPWTGGDYGYTF.

The rearrangement uses TRBV7-3 and TRBJ2-7, with D perhaps TRBD2 (6 bases). Trimming cost V 6 bases and J 0 bases, with 9 bases left between them. CDR3 length equals 13 residues. The V gene's germline CDR1 is SGHTA and CDR2 FQGTGA. This CDR3 reads CASRREPSYEQYF. The CDR3 bases are TGTGCCAGCAGGCGGGAACCCTCCTACGAGCAGTACTTC.

The gene calls are TRBV29-1 and TRBJ2-7; D possibly corresponds to TRBD2 (7 bases). From germline, CDR1 is SQVTM and CDR2 ANQGSEA. The CDR3 sequence is 11 residues long. V lost 1 base and J lost 9, with 10 bases in between. The DNA for the CDR3 is TGCAGCGTTGAAGGGGGAGGGGGGCAGTACTTC. Translated, it gives CSVEGGGGQYF.

The J gene is TRBJ2-1, the V gene TRBV29-1, with D possibly TRBD2 on 5 matching bases. Looked up from germline, CDR1 is SQVTM and CDR2 is ANQGSEA. The CDR3 is made up of 12 amino acids. With 3 bases removed from V and 12 bases from J, the gap between germline ends came to 15 bases. This CDR3 is CSVDGVGGGQFF. CDR3 nucleotide sequence: TGCAGCGTTGACGGCGTGGGCGGAGGGCAGTTCTTC.

The chain couples TRBV7-3 to TRBJ1-1; possible D gene TRBD1, 5 bases. The ends were cut back, 5 bases at V and 4 bases at J, with 14 bases in the middle. CDR1 and CDR2 (germline): SGHTA, FQGTGA. The CDR3 spans 14 residues. CDR3 in amino acids: CASSHQGMGTEAFF. The CDR3 nucleotides read TGTGCCAGCAGCCACCAGGGTATGGGCACTGAAGCTTTCTTT.

This clone has just a few counts. An end of the junction does not agree with germline; a read error may underlie this. The chain is built from TRBV7-2 and TRBJ2-1, with D perhaps matching TRBD1 (6 bases). The CDR3 totals 14 residues. The V gene's germline CDR1 is SGHTA and CDR2 FQGNSA. The CDR3 DNA reads as TGTGCCAGCAGCTTAAGACAGGCGTACAACGAGCAGTTCTTC. Protein: CASSLRQAYNEQFF.

The chain couples TRBV18 to TRBJ2-3; TRBD2 aligns across 11 bases. Losses at the gene ends were 5 bases for V and 6 bases for J; bases not matched to a gene: 13. The length of the CDR3 is 17 residues. CDR1 and CDR2 (germline): KGHSH, LQKENI. The CDR3 protein is CASSEYIAGGPEDTQYF. The CDR3, as DNA: TGTGCCAGCTCAGAGTATATAGCGGGGGGGCCGGAGGATACGCAGTATTTT.

The chain has TRBV4-2 and TRBJ2-7; 7 bases fit TRBD2. Losses at the gene ends were 2 bases for V and 2 bases for J; bases not matched to a gene: 6. Germline V gives CDR1 LGHNA, CDR2 YNFKEQ. CDR3 length equals 15 residues. DNA of the CDR3: TGTGCCAGCAGCCAATCGAGCGGGGCCGCCTACGAGCAGTACTTC. It translates to CASSQSSGAAYEQYF.

The CDR3 sequence: CSAKRGAEAFF. DNA for the CDR3: TGCAGTGCTAAGCGAGGCGCTGAAGCTTTCTTT. The chain joins TRBV20-1 to TRBJ1-1; no clear D. Germline V gene lookup returns CDR1 DFQATT and CDR2 SNEGSKA (reference sequence). The CDR3 runs to 11 residues. Trimming stripped 4 bases from V and 6 bases from J, with 9 bases between.

J is TRBJ2-2 and V is TRBV9; possibly TRBD1 for D (5 bases). V gave up 1 base and J gave up 5 bases, with 9 bases separating them. The CDR3 is made up of 14 amino acids. From germline, CDR1 is SGDLS and CDR2 YYNGEE. CDR3 in DNA: TGTGCCAGCAGCGTAACAGGAAGAACCGGGGAGCTGTTTTTT. It codes for CASSVTGRTGELFF. Looking up the rest from reference TRBV9 and TRBJ2-2 gives the full variable domain: DSGVTQTPKHLITATGQRVTLRCSPRSGDLSVYWYQQSLDQGLQFLIQYYNGEERAKGNILERFSAQQFPDLHSELNLSSLELGDSALYFCASSVTGRTGELFFGEGSRLTVL.

This chain links TRBV6-5 with TRBJ2-7; 8 bases are a match to TRBD1. J lost 1 base, V lost 0 bases, and 2 bases had no gene match. Germline V gene sequence: CDR1 MNHEY, CDR2 SVGAGI. CDR3 size: 15 residues. As DNA, the CDR3 is TGTGCCAGCAGTTACTCTGGACAGGGATCCTACGAGCAGTACTTC. Translation: CASSYSGQGSYEQYF.

This chain links TRBV5-1 with TRBJ2-7; tentative D call: TRBD1 (5 bases). CDR1 SGHRS and CDR2 YFSETQ come from the germline V gene. The V end lost 6 bases, the J end lost 6 bases, and 22 bases lay between the germline ends. The CDR3 covers 15 residues. This CDR3 is CASTPGSRRVGEQYF. For the CDR3, the DNA is TGCGCCAGCACCCCCGGGTCGCGCAGGGTGGGCGAGCAGTACTTC.

V usage is TRBV6-5 and J usage is TRBJ1-2; TRBD1 matches at 8 bases. The V segment lost 6 bases and the J segment 4 bases; nucleotides outside the gene matches: 7. The V gene's germline CDR1 is MNHEY and CDR2 SVGAGI. The CDR3 totals 14 residues. This CDR3 reads CASRLGTGIYGYTF. The CDR3 DNA reads TGTGCCAGCAGACTAGGGACAGGCATCTATGGCTACACCTTC.

This clone is a singleton in its sample. The chain carries TRBV7-9 and TRBJ2-7; 8 bases are shared with TRBD1. The ends lost 7 bases at V and 0 bases at J; junction bases unmatched: 8. Germline CDR1 and CDR2: SEHNR and FQNEAQ (reference sequence). This CDR3 is built from 15 residues. The CDR3 coding sequence is TGTGCCAGCAACAATGACAGGGGCCCCTCCTACGAGCAGTACTTC. Translation: CASNNDRGPSYEQYF.

The chain joins TRBV7-9 to TRBJ2-7, with TRBD1 as a possible D gene (7 bases). V lost 4 bases and J lost 3, with 16 bases in between. The CDR3 loop spans 15 amino acids. Germline V gives CDR1 SEHNR, CDR2 FQNEAQ (reference sequence). The CDR3 coding sequence is TGTGCCAGCAGCTCCACCCACAGGGGAGGCTACGAGCAGTACTTC. Protein product: CASSSTHRGGYEQYF.

This clone has just one count. The V and J genes are TRBV9 and TRBJ2-3; the D gene is possibly TRBD1 (5 bases). V lost 6 bases, J lost 3 bases, and 17 bases lay in between. This CDR3 has 15 residues. Germline lookup yields CDR1 SGDLS and CDR2 YYNGEE. CDR3 sequence (DNA): TGTGCCAGCACGTACTCCGGACACAAAACAGATACGCAGTATTTT. Protein sequence: CASTYSGHKTDTQYF.

The rearrangement joins TRBV11-2 to TRBJ1-1; 9 positions match TRBD1. From germline, CDR1 is SGHAT and CDR2 FQNNGV. The CDR3 has 14 amino acids. V shed 5 bases and J 5 bases; nucleotides not matched to a gene: 6. Here the CDR3 DNA reads TGTGCCAGCAGCGTACAGGGGGCAGGGACTGAAGCTTTCTTT. As protein: CASSVQGAGTEAFF.

This chain connects TRBV19 to TRBJ1-6; D is unclear. Germline CDR1 reads LNHDA; CDR2 reads SQIVND (reference sequence). The CDR3 is made up of 12 amino acids. Deletions cut 3 bases from V and 13 bases from J, with 10 bases between. This chain's CDR3 is CASSIPGSPLHF. For the CDR3, the DNA is TGTGCCAGTAGTATTCCTGGGAGCCCCCTCCACTTT.

The V call is TRBV30, the J call TRBJ1-4; 7 positions agree with TRBD1. V dropped 2 bases and J dropped 4; count of bases not matched to a gene: 7. The CDR3 is 15 residues long. Germline V gene data show CDR1 as GTSNPN and CDR2 as SVGIG (reference sequence). The CDR3 nucleotides read TGTGCCTGGAGTTCAAACAGGGGCTTTAATGAAAAACTGTTTTTT. It yields the protein CAWSSNRGFNEKLFF.

CDR3 DNA sequence: TGTGCCAGCAGGACTAAAGAGACCCAGTACTTC. The encoded protein is CASRTKETQYF. The rearrangement uses TRBV6-6 and TRBJ2-5; possibly TRBD2 for D (5 bases). Trimming removed 6 bases from V and 3 bases from J, with 5 bases in between. This CDR3 is built from 11 residues. Germline-derived CDR1 and CDR2 are MNHNY and SVGAGI (reference sequence).